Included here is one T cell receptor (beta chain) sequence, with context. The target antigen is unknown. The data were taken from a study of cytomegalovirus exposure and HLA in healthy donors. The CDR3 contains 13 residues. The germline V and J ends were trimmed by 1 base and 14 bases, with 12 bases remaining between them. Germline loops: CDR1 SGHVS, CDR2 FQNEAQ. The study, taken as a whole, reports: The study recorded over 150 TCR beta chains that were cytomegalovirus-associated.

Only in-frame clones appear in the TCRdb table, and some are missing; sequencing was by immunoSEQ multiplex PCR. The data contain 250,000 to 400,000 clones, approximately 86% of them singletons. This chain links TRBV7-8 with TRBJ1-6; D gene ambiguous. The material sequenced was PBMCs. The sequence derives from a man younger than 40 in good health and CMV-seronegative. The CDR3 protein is CASSLDPDWTLHF. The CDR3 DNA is TGTGCCAGCAGCTTAGACCCCGACTGGACCCTCCACTTT.